This section outlines one T cell receptor (beta chain) sequence together with its context. Its matching antigen is unknown. V was trimmed by 6 bases and J by 5 bases, leaving 19 bases between them. This CDR3 region has 15 residues. Per germline, CDR1 MNHEY and CDR2 SVGAGI. This specimen comes from a study of T cell responses to AZD1222 COVID-19 vaccine. Looking at the study overall: Pooled in the analysis were second doses at about 4 or about 12 weeks. Study-level findings and limits: CD4 TCRs associated with vaccination spanned spike, dominating at 160-218 and 743-854. Reportedly, nearly half of unique spike TCRs recognized epitopes outside B.1.351/B.1.1.7 mutations. Researchers took repertoire samples only after the peak T cell response had come.

Here immunoSEQ multiplex PCR was the method, and the copy in TCRdb shows in-frame clones only, minus some. The data hold 110,000 to 150,000 clones, with over 75% observed a single time. This specimen consisted of peripheral blood, obtained on day 0 of AZD1222 vaccination. The TCR sequence derives from an adult in good health. The V call is TRBV6-5, the J call TRBJ1-2; D perhaps matches TRBD1 (5 bases). In DNA form, the CDR3 reads TGTGCCAGCAGCCGCAAAATCCAGGGCGATTATGGCTACACCTTC. It encodes CASSRKIQGDYGYTF.